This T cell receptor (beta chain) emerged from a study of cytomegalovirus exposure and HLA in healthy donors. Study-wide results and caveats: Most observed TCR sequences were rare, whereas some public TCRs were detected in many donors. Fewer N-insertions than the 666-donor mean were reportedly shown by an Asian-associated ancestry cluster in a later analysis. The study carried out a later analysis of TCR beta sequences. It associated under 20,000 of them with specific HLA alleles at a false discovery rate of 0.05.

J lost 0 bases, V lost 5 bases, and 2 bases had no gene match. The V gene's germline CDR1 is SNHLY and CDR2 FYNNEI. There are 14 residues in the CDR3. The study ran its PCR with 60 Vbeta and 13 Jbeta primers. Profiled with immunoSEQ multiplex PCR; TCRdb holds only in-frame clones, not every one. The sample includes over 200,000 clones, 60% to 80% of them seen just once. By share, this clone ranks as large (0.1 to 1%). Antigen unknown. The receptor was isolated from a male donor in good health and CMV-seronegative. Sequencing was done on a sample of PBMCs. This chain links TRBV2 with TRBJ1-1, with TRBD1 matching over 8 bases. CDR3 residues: CASSTQGVNTEAFF. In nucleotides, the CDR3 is TGTGCCAGCAGTACACAGGGGGTGAACACTGAAGCTTTCTTT.